This T cell receptor (beta chain) was retrieved from a study of blood T cell repertoires in COVID-19. Turning to the study itself: COVID-19 samples, acute and convalescent, were from the United States, Italy and Spain. T cells, B-cell-depleted T cells, or PBMCs provided the cDNA or gDNA that served as material.

This clone has a handful of counts. CDR3 length: 15 amino acids. Germline V lookup: CDR1 LNHDA, CDR2 SQIVND (reference sequence). After removal of 7 bases from V and 8 bases from J, the junction contained 16 bases not matched to a gene. In the study's own analysis: Quantification of nucleated cells was approximated via reference gene primer amplification. Measured with immunoSEQ multiplex PCR; TCRdb has only the in-frame clones, and not every one. That table supplies the V and J calls and clone size; D and trimming were determined from the DNA. The top ten clones hold roughly 0.86% of a sample with 85,000 to 130,000 clones, 71% of them seen once.

V is TRBV19 and J is TRBJ1-2; 7 bases agree with TRBD1. This clonotype was obtained from a human donor with acute or convalescent COVID-19. The donor label of this sample is uncertain. The specimen was peripheral blood. CDR3 sequence reads: CASTLGAHRGAGYTF. The CDR3 DNA reads TGTGCCAGTACCCTAGGGGCACACAGGGGAGCAGGCTACACCTTC.